This record covers a single T cell receptor beta chain. Generated by immunoSEQ multiplex PCR, the TCRdb table keeps only in-frame clones and is missing some. The table lists 140,000 to 150,000 clones, around 94% of them singletons, with 9% to 15% in the top ten. The sample belongs to a study of T cell responses to AZD1222 COVID-19 vaccine. Germline lookup yields CDR1 LNHNV and CDR2 YYDKDF (reference sequence). CDR3 length: 15 residues. V lost 1 base, J lost 6 bases, and 6 bases stayed unmatched. The rearrangement joins TRBV15 to TRBJ1-5; 7 nucleotides align to TRBD1. Sequences were derived from peripheral blood, sampled after recovery from COVID-19. This receptor was taken from an adult who had recovered from COVID-19. CDR3 protein: CATSRGRGAAQPQHF. CDR3 nucleotide sequence: TGTGCCACCAGCAGAGGCAGGGGGGCAGCTCAGCCCCAGCATTTT.